This record covers a single T cell receptor (beta chain). There are a few counts of this clone. What antigen it recognizes has not been identified. No per-base quality is available; no much larger clone lies one base away. Participants in the prospective study were aged roughly 18 to 89 years, lived in some 24 United States geographic areas, and enrolled through a virtual design. In the prospective study, cohorts were assigned on the basis of participant-reported clinical history obtained from a screening survey and a study questionnaire. Recovered participants in ImmuneRACE Cohort 3 were defined by two consecutive negative NP/OP PCR tests, clearance by a healthcare professional, or resolution of symptoms. Mobile phlebotomists in the prospective study collected whole blood, serum and a nasopharyngeal or oropharyngeal swab from every participant. Additional blood draws and questionnaires over an approximately two-month period could optionally be provided by prospective study participants. Prospective study blood samples were shipped either frozen or at room temperature before DNA extraction.

The trim is 4 bases for V and 6 bases for J, with a gap of 10 bases between the germline ends. The CDR3 numbers 12 residues from cysteine through phenylalanine. Just the 36-base CDR3 DNA is kept, in frame starting at base 1. The germline V gene encodes CDR1 SGDLS and CDR2 YYNGEE. The sample originates from a study of blood T cell repertoires in COVID-19 (dated by TCRdb to between 2020 and 2021). General notes on the study: Samples covering the acute and convalescent phases of COVID-19 were provided by collaborators in the United States, Italy and Spain. A de-identified subject ID, COVID-19 status, age in years and sex were almost always included in the sample metadata. Where available, HLA class I and class II types were taken from metadata supplied by the sample provider and were not determined by assay-based typing. The samples were drawn from the first 160 participants of the ongoing ImmuneRACE study and from about 1,200 subjects provided by 6 global collaborators. The repertoires were released in a freely available public database intended as a resource for research on the immune response to SARS-CoV-2. The prospective study material was composed of cDNA or gDNA derived from T cells, B-cell-depleted T cells, or PBMCs. The dataset comprised deeply sampled blood TCRbeta repertoires from subjects exposed to, actively infected with, or recovered from COVID-19. Beyond this particular receptor, the publication reports: How much clinical and demographic metadata was included differed by source and by participant, and the metadata was provided uncurated.

The immunoSEQ Assay, a bias-controlled multiplex PCR, was used to amplify TCRbeta CDR3 regions from genomic DNA. On the study's bioinformatics: Nucleated cell counts per sample were estimated from amplification of reference gene primers within the assay. To quantify the absolute abundance of each unique TCRbeta CDR3 rearrangement, sequence reads were collapsed and filtered. Productive Simpson clonality was computed per sample as the square root of Simpson's diversity index over productive rearrangements. TCRdb took this table from immuneACCESS and kept in-frame rearrangements with V and J called. Such tables lack part of the clones; where checked against another copy, unresolved V genes explain under half of the gap, and the rest is unexplained. The D gene and trimming were derived from the DNA, and the V and J assignments and clone size from that table. For this sample there are 85,000 to 130,000 clones; roughly 85% appear just once. The biggest ten clones account for 2.7% of the sample.

This clonotype was obtained from a woman aged 45-65 years who had recovered from COVID-19. Sequencing was carried out using PBMCs or T cells enriched from blood (not recorded which). The sequence links TRBV9 to TRBJ1-1, and TRBD1 may be the D gene, going by 5 matching bases. The nucleotide sequence reads as follows: TGTGCCAGCAGCTCCGGGGGAGCTGAAGCTTTCTTT. It translates as CASSSGGAEAFF.